A single TCR beta chain is shown here with its context. What it binds is unknown. The sample belongs to a study of T cells in localized non-small cell lung cancer. Study results and caveats: Compared with tumor, uninvolved adjacent lung displayed greater T cell clonality, ranking highest overall. In adjacent lung, a median around 52 of the top 100 tumor clones were found.

Repertoires were generated with immunoSEQ multiplex PCR, while TCRdb's copy carries only in-frame clones and drops some. The sample has 31,000 or so clones, around 90% seen once. CDR1 MNHEY and CDR2 SMNVEV come from the germline V gene (reference sequence). The CDR3 length is 15 residues. V was cut by 5 bases and J by 4 bases, with 15 bases left in between. V is TRBV27 and J is TRBJ1-3; D is possibly TRBD1 (5 bases). This material consisted of peripheral blood mononuclear cells, taken before any cancer treatment. This TCR came from a woman aged 40-75 years with stage III lung adenocarcinoma. DNA for the CDR3: TGTGCCAGCAGTGGCGGGACGGTGGGGGGAAACACCATATATTTT. Protein product: CASSGGTVGGNTIYF.